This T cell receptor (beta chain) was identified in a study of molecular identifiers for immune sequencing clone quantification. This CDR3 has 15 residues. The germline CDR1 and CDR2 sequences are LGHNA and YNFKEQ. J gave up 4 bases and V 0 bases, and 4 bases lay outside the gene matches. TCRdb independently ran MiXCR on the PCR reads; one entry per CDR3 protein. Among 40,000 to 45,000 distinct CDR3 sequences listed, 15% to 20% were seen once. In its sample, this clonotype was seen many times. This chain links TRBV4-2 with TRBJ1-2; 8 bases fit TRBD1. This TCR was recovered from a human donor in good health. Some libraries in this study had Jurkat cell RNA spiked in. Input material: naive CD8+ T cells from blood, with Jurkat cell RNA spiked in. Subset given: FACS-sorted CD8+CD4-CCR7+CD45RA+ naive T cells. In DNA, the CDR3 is TGTGCCAGCAGCCAAGAAAGGGGACAGGTCTATGGCTACACCTTC. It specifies CASSQERGQVYGYTF.